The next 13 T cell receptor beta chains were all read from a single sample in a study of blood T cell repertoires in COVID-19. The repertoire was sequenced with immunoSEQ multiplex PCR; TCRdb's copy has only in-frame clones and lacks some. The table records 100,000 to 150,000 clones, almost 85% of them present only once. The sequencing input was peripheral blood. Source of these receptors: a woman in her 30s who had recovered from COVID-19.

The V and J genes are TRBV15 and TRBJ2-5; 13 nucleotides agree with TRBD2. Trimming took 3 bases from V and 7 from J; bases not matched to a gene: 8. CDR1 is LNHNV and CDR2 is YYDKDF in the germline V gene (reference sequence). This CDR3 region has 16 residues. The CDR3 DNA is TGTGCCACCAGCAGGCCCGGGACTAGCGGGGAGGGGACCCAGTACTTC. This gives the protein CATSRPGTSGEGTQYF.

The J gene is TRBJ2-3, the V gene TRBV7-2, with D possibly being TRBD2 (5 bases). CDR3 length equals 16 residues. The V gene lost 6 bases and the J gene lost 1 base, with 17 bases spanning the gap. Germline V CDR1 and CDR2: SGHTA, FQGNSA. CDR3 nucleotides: TGTGCCAGCAGTTACGGATCCTTGGAGGGCACAGATACGCAGTATTTT. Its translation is CASSYGSLEGTDTQYF.

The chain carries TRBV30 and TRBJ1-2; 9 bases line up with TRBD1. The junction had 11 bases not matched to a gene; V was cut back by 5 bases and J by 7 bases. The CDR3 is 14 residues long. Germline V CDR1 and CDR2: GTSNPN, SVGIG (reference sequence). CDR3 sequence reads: CAWRITGGVGGYTF. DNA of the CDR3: TGTGCCTGGCGGATTACAGGGGGCGTTGGTGGCTACACCTTC. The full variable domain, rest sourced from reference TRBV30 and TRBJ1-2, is SQTIHQWPATLVQPVGSPLSLECTVEGTSNPNLYWYRQAAGRGLQLLFYSVGIGQISSEVPQNLSASRPQDRQFILSSKKLLLSDSGFYLCAWRITGGVGGYTFGSGTRLTVV.

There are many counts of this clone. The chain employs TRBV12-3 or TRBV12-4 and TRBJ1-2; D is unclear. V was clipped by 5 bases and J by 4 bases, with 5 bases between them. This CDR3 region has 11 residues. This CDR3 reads CASSLSYGYTF. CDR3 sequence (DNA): TGTGCCAGCAGTCTCAGCTATGGCTACACCTTC.

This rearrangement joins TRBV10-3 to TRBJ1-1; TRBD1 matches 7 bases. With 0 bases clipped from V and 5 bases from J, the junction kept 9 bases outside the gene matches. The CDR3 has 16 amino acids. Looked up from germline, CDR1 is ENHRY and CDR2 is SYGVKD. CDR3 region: CAISESIGGGDTEAFF. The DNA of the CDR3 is TGTGCCATCAGTGAGTCGATAGGAGGGGGCGATACTGAAGCTTTCTTT.

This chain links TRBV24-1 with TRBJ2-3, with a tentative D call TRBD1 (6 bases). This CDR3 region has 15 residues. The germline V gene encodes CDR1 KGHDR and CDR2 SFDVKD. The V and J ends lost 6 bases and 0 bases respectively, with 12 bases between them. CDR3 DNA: TGTGCCACCAGTACAGGGTACTCTAGCACAGATACGCAGTATTTT. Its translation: CATSTGYSSTDTQYF.

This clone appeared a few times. CDR3 bases: TGTGCCAGCAGCTTAGACCTGACCGGGACAGTCTCCTACGAGCAGTACTTC. It encodes CASSLDLTGTVSYEQYF. The genes are TRBV7-9 and TRBJ2-7, with 7 bases aligning to TRBD1. Germline trimming cut 1 base from V and 0 bases from J; bases unmatched to any gene: 9. Germline V gene sequence: CDR1 SEHNR, CDR2 FQNEAQ (reference sequence). This CDR3 has 17 residues.

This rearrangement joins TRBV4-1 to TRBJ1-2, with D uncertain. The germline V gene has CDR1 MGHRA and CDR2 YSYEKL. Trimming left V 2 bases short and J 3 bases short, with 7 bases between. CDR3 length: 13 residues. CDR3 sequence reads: CASSQRVDYGYTF. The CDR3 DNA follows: TGCGCCAGCAGCCAACGGGTTGACTATGGCTACACCTTC.

CDR3: CASSLFDTLNTGELFF. Here the CDR3 DNA reads TGTGCCAGCAGTTTATTCGACACCCTGAACACCGGGGAGCTGTTTTTT. This rearrangement joins TRBV27 to TRBJ2-2; D unclear. This CDR3 contains 16 residues. Germline loops: CDR1 MNHEY, CDR2 SMNVEV (reference sequence). The V end lost 1 base, the J end lost 1 base, and 10 bases lay between the germline ends.

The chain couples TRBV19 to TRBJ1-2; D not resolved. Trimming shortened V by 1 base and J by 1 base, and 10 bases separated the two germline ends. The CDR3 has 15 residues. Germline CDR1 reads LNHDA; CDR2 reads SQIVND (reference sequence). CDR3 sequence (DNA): TGTGCCAGTAGTATAGTTTCGGGAATTAACTATGGCTACACCTTC. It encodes CASSIVSGINYGYTF.

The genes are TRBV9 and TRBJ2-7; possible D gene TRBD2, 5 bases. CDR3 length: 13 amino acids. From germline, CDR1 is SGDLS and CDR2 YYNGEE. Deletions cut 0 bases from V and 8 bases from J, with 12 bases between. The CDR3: CASSVGGSTKQYF. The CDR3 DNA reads TGTGCCAGCAGCGTAGGCGGGTCTACGAAGCAGTACTTC.

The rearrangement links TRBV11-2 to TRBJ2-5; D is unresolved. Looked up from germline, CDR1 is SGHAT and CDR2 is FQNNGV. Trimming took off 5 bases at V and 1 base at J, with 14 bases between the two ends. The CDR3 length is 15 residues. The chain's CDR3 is CASSPVDLAQETQYF. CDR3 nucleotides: TGTGCCAGCAGCCCCGTCGATTTGGCCCAAGAGACCCAGTACTTC.

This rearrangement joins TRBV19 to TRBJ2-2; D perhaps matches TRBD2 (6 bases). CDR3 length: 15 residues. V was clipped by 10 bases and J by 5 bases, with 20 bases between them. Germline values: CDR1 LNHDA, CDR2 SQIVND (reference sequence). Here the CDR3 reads CATIAGRDETGELFF. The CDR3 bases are TGTGCCACCATCGCGGGACGGGACGAGACCGGGGAGCTGTTTTTT.